This TCR beta chain was profiled in a study of cytomegalovirus exposure and HLA in healthy donors. Regarding the study as a whole: Common viral pathogens seemed, in a later analysis, to connect with several of the most significant clusters.

PCR amplification relied on 60 Vbeta primers (plus 13 Jbeta primers). The assay was immunoSEQ multiplex PCR, and TCRdb's table has in-frame clones only and misses some. The sample lists tens of thousands of clones, over 60% seen once, with under 6% in the top ten. Comments on this clone: What it binds is not known.

J was trimmed by 5 bases and V by 5 bases; bases with no gene match: 9. The germline V gene has CDR1 SGHNT and CDR2 YENEEA. The CDR3 totals 15 residues. This receptor was obtained from a woman aged 30 to 39 in good health and CMV-seronegative. Source material: PBMCs. The V and J genes are TRBV11-3 and TRBJ2-3; 8 bases match TRBD2. The CDR3 nucleotides are TGTGCCAGCAGCCGTACTAGCGGATGGGGAGATACGCAGTATTTT. Its protein product is CASSRTSGWGDTQYF.